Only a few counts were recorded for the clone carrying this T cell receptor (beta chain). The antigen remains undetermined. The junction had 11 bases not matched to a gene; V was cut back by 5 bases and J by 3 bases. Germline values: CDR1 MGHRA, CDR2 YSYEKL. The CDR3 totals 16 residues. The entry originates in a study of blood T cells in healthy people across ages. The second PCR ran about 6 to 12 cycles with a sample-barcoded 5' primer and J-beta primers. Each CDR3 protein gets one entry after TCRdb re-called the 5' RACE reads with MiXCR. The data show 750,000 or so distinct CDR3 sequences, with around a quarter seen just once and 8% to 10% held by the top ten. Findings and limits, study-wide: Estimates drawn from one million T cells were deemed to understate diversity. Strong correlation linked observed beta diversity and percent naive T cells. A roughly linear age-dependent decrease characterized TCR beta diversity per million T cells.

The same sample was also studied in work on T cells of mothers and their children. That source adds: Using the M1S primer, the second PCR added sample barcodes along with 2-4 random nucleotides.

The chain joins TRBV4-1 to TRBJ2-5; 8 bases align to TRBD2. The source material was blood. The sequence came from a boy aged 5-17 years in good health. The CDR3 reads CASSFPAGEVEETQYF. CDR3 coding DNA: TGCGCCAGCAGCTTCCCAGCGGGAGAGGTTGAAGAGACCCAGTACTTC.